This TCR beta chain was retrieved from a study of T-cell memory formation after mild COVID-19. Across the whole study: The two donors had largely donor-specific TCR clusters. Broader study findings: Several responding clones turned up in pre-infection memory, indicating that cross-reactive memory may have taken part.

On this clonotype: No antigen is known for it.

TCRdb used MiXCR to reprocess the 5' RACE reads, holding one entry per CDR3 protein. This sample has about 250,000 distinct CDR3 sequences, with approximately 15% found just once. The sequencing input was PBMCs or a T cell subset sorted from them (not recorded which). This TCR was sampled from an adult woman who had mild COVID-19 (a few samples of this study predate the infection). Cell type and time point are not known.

This CDR3 is CASSQDVWVTEAFF. The CDR3 DNA reads as TGCGCCAGCAGCCAAGATGTTTGGGTTACTGAAGCTTTCTTT. This chain links TRBV4-3 with TRBJ1-1, with D unresolved. Germline V lookup: CDR1 LGHNA, CDR2 YSLEER. V was clipped by 0 bases and J by 5 bases, with 10 bases between them. CDR3 length equals 14 residues.